This section outlines one T cell receptor (beta chain) sequence together with its context. This entry belongs to a study of shared clonotypes between healthy human individuals. The V gene end was trimmed by 5 bases and the J gene end by 6 bases; junction bases not matched to a gene: 6. The CDR3 has 13 amino acids. CDR1 is LNHDA, CDR2 SQIVND, per germline (reference sequence). Repertoires were generated with immunoSEQ multiplex PCR, while TCRdb's copy carries only in-frame clones and drops some. The sample includes 2 million to 2.5 million clones, 85% to 95% of them seen just once. The sequence was obtained from a man between 18 and 29 years old in good health. Some clones in this sample may be carry-over from other donors' samples. The sample taken for sequencing was naive CD4+ T cells from PBMCs. Sample subset: CD45RA+ positively selected. This rearrangement joins TRBV19 to TRBJ2-7; 8 bases fit TRBD1. In DNA form, the CDR3 reads TGTGCCAGTAGTCCGTGGACAGGGCGCGAGCAGTACTTC. Amino acids: CASSPWTGREQYF.